These T cell receptor beta chains were read from a single sample in a study of T-cell memory formation after mild COVID-19. TCRdb itself ran the 5' RACE reads through MiXCR, one entry per CDR3 protein. The repertoire holds around 340,000 distinct CDR3 sequences, with around 13% as singletons. Specimen: PBMCs or a T cell subset sorted from them (not recorded which). These receptors were taken from a man aged 18-30 years who had mild COVID-19 (a few samples of this study predate the infection). Cell type and time point are not known. CDR3s include the opening cysteine and the closing phenylalanine or tryptophan. A D gene is named only where the DNA matches it firmly. Only part of the rows carry a size: once, few, many, or a class if the clone is expanded.

V,D,size,J,CDR3,DNA
TRBV29-1,TRBD2,NA,TRBJ2-1,CSVARLAGEWGEQFF,TGCAGCGTTGCTAGACTAGCGGGGGAGTGGGGTGAGCAGTTCTTC
TRBV5-1,NA,many,TRBJ2-3,CASSYLDTPRGDTQYF,TGCGCCAGCAGCTACCTGGACACGCCCCGGGGAGATACGCAGTATTTT
TRBV11-2,NA,NA,TRBJ2-1,CASSLAQWYNEQFF,TGTGCCAGCAGCTTGGCACAGTGGTACAATGAGCAGTTCTTC
TRBV7-7,TRBD1,NA,TRBJ2-1,CASSLGGVGAEQFF,TGTGCTAGCAGCTTAGGGGGCGTCGGGGCTGAGCAGTTCTTC
TRBV20-1,TRBD2,NA,TRBJ2-2,CSASAGGLRPGELFF,TGCAGTGCATCAGCGGGGGGACTCAGGCCCGGGGAGCTGTTTTTT
TRBV7-2,NA,few,TRBJ2-2,CASSAVRTGELFF,TGTGCCAGCAGCGCCGTCAGGACCGGGGAGCTGTTTTTT
TRBV5-4,NA,NA,TRBJ1-2,CASTTMGLSQGGYTF,TGTGCCAGCACAACTATGGGACTGTCCCAAGGGGGCTACACCTTC
TRBV6-2/TRBV6-3,TRBD2,few,TRBJ2-1,CASSLPTLAGGPTEQFF,TGTGCCAGCAGCCTACCGACACTAGCGGGGGGGCCGACTGAGCAGTTCTTC
TRBV5-1,NA,few,TRBJ1-1,CASSPDRWGSTEAFF,TGCGCCAGCAGCCCTGACAGGTGGGGGTCCACTGAAGCTTTCTTT
TRBV4-1,NA,NA,TRBJ2-3,CASSHGDPPEYF,TGCGCCAGCAGCCACGGGGACCCGCCGGAGTATTTT
TRBV12-3/TRBV12-4,NA,NA,TRBJ1-5,CASRLRGDNQPQHF,TGTGCCAGCAGACTAAGGGGGGACAATCAGCCCCAGCATTTT
TRBV7-9,TRBD2,NA,TRBJ2-5,CASSAGPSGQETQYF,TGTGCCAGCAGTGCAGGTCCTAGCGGGCAAGAGACCCAGTACTTC
TRBV6-2/TRBV6-3,TRBD1,few,TRBJ1-5,CASSYTQGNRQPQHF,TGTGCCAGCAGTTACACACAGGGGAATCGTCAGCCCCAGCATTTT
TRBV12-3/TRBV12-4,TRBD2,few,TRBJ2-7,CASSLGLAGRYEQYF,TGTGCCAGCAGTTTGGGGCTAGCGGGGAGATACGAGCAGTACTTC
TRBV12-3/TRBV12-4,TRBD2,once,TRBJ2-3,CASSSASGMSTDTQYF,TGTGCCAGCAGTTCAGCTAGCGGTATGAGCACAGATACGCAGTATTTT
TRBV6-1,TRBD1,NA,TRBJ1-1,CASRGTAPLEAFF,TGTGCCAGCAGGGGGACAGCCCCACTAGAAGCTTTCTTT
TRBV28,NA,few,TRBJ2-1,CASSLVSTYNEQFF,TGTGCCAGCAGTTTAGTTTCCACATACAATGAGCAGTTCTTC
TRBV5-5,TRBD1,few,TRBJ1-1,CASSLVGGGLNTEAFF,TGTGCCAGCAGCTTGGTCGGAGGGGGCCTGAACACTGAAGCTTTCTTT
TRBV7-9,NA,many,TRBJ1-5,CASSQGGQQPQHF,TGTGCCAGCAGCCAGGGTGGGCAGCAGCCCCAGCATTTT
TRBV5-1,NA,NA,TRBJ2-7,CASSFVLRGYEQYF,TGCGCCAGCAGCTTCGTTCTTAGGGGCTACGAGCAGTACTTC
TRBV4-1,NA,few,TRBJ1-1,CASSQVRLNTEAFF,TGCGCCAGCAGCCAAGTAAGGCTGAACACTGAAGCTTTCTTT
TRBV3-1,NA,NA,TRBJ2-7,CASSQGAYEQCF,TGTGCCAGCAGCCAGGGGGCTTACGAGCAGTGCTTC
TRBV7-2,TRBD2,NA,TRBJ2-3,CASSLATSGGPQF,TGTGCCAGCAGCTTAGCCACTAGCGGGGGGCCGCAGTTT
TRBV3-1,TRBD2,few,TRBJ2-3,CASSLPGGLSDTQYF,TGTGCCAGCAGCCTACCGGGGGGGCTCAGTGATACGCAGTATTTT
TRBV5-1,TRBD1,NA,TRBJ2-3,CASSLKQGATLDTQYF,TGCGCCAGCAGCTTAAAGCAGGGGGCGACATTAGATACGCAGTATTTT
TRBV28,TRBD2,few,TRBJ2-2,CASSWGLAGINTGELFF,TGTGCCAGCAGTTGGGGACTAGCGGGGATCAACACCGGGGAGCTGTTTTTT
TRBV5-1,NA,NA,TRBJ2-2,CASSLTGVRTGELFF,TGCGCCAGCAGCTTGACCGGGGTCCGCACCGGGGAGCTGTTTTTT
TRBV5-1,TRBD2,many,TRBJ2-1,CASSLRGLAGGAYNEQFF,TGCGCCAGCAGCTTGAGAGGACTAGCGGGGGGGGCATACAATGAGCAGTTCTTC
TRBV28,NA,NA,TRBJ1-1,CASSAGLLAFF,TGTGCCAGCAGCGCGGGGCTATTGGCTTTCTTT
TRBV6-5,NA,NA,TRBJ1-2,CATGGRGYGYTF,TGTGCGACCGGGGGCAGGGGATATGGCTACACCTTC
TRBV6-2/TRBV6-3,NA,many,TRBJ2-5,CASSYSRTSKTQYF,TGTGCCAGCAGTTACTCGAGGACCAGTAAGACCCAGTACTTC
TRBV7-2,NA,NA,TRBJ1-5,CASSVWDSNQPQHF,TGTGCCAGCAGTGTGTGGGATAGCAATCAGCCCCAGCATTTT
TRBV29-1,NA,few,TRBJ2-7,CSVVSSSYEQYF,TGCAGCGTTGTCAGCAGCTCCTACGAGCAGTACTTC
TRBV9,NA,NA,TRBJ2-6,CASSPGNPGANVLTF,TGTGCCAGCAGCCCGGGCAATCCTGGGGCCAACGTCCTGACTTTC
TRBV27,NA,few,TRBJ2-5,CASSITGPQETQYF,TGTGCCAGCAGCATAACCGGGCCGCAAGAGACCCAGTACTTC
TRBV14,NA,few,TRBJ2-2,CASSQDINGELFF,TGTGCCAGCAGCCAAGATATCAACGGGGAGCTGTTTTTT
TRBV30,NA,few,TRBJ1-3,CAWSQAAGNTIYF,TGTGCCTGGAGTCAGGCCGCTGGAAACACCATATATTTT
TRBV2,NA,NA,TRBJ2-2,CASSEGERVTGELFF,TGTGCCAGCAGTGAGGGGGAAAGGGTCACCGGGGAGCTGTTTTTT
TRBV27,NA,few,TRBJ1-6,CASSHTQDSPLHF,TGTGCCAGCAGTCACACACAGGATTCACCCCTCCACTTT
TRBV5-1,NA,many,TRBJ2-5,CASRSAETQYF,TGCGCCAGCAGGAGCGCGGAGACCCAGTACTTC
TRBV4-3,NA,few,TRBJ1-1,CASSQMLRVGSRNTEAFF,TGCGCCAGCAGCCAAATGCTAAGGGTGGGGAGTAGGAACACTGAAGCTTTCTTT
TRBV5-1,TRBD1,NA,TRBJ2-7,CASSPSWTGSSKQYF,TGCGCCAGCAGCCCCTCATGGACAGGGTCAAGCAAGCAGTACTTC
TRBV2,NA,few,TRBJ1-5,CASGTFAGNQPQHF,TGTGCCAGCGGGACTTTCGCTGGCAATCAGCCCCAGCATTTT
TRBV30,NA,few,TRBJ2-7,CAWSEGRLYEQYF,TGTGCCTGGAGTGAGGGACGGCTCTACGAGCAGTACTTC
TRBV12-3/TRBV12-4,NA,many,TRBJ2-5,CASSFSGSETQYF,TGTGCCAGCAGTTTTTCCGGGAGCGAGACCCAGTACTTC
TRBV5-5,TRBD1,NA,TRBJ1-2,CASSGHGGQIYGYTF,TGTGCCAGCAGCGGACATGGGGGACAGATTTATGGCTACACCTTC
TRBV7-6,TRBD2,many,TRBJ2-3,CASSLALTSGGTDTQYF,TGTGCCAGCAGCTTAGCGCTTACTAGCGGGGGAACAGATACGCAGTATTTT
TRBV11-2,TRBD1,few,TRBJ1-1,CASSPKGTDEAFF,TGTGCCAGCAGCCCGAAGGGGACAGATGAAGCTTTCTTT
TRBV7-9,TRBD1,few,TRBJ1-5,CASSLAIQGAFDNQPQHF,TGTGCCAGCAGCTTAGCCATTCAGGGGGCTTTTGACAATCAGCCCCAGCATTTT
TRBV2,TRBD1,NA,TRBJ1-5,CASSERTGPGSNQPQHF,TGTGCCAGCAGTGAACGGACAGGTCCGGGTAGCAATCAGCCCCAGCATTTT
TRBV6-2/TRBV6-3,TRBD1,few,TRBJ1-2,CASKETGRGYTF,TGTGCCAGCAAAGAGACAGGGCGCGGCTACACCTTC
TRBV12-3/TRBV12-4,TRBD1,many,TRBJ2-2,CASSIGQGLFAGELFF,TGTGCCAGCAGTATCGGACAGGGGCTATTCGCCGGGGAGCTGTTTTTT
TRBV6-2/TRBV6-3,NA,few,TRBJ2-5,CASSYRVGPKTQYF,TGTGCCAGCAGTTACCGAGTAGGGCCCAAGACCCAGTACTTC
TRBV20-1,NA,many,TRBJ1-2,CSARDPGGRQHYGYTF,TGCAGTGCTAGAGATCCGGGAGGCAGGCAACACTATGGCTACACCTTC
TRBV19,TRBD1,few,TRBJ1-1,CATVGQGPEAFF,TGTGCCACCGTCGGACAGGGGCCTGAAGCTTTCTTT
TRBV4-1,NA,NA,TRBJ1-5,CASSRQAGSQYSNQPQHF,TGCGCCAGCAGCCGACAGGCCGGCAGCCAATATAGCAATCAGCCCCAGCATTTT
TRBV6-5,NA,few,TRBJ1-2,CASSSWGADGYTF,TGTGCCAGCAGTTCGTGGGGGGCGGATGGCTACACCTTC